The 32 T cell receptor beta chains in this list originate from one sample, sequenced in a study of T cells in Graves' hyperthyroidism and ophthalmopathy. What was amplified from RNA transcripts were TCR beta CDR3 regions. A set of HTBI primers served as the primers for a first-round RT-PCR of the TCR CDR3. MiXCR, run by TCRdb on the multiplex PCR reads, gives a single entry per CDR3 protein. This sample has 600,000 to 700,000 distinct CDR3 sequences; around 15% occur once, and the top ten carry around 4.5%. The sequenced sample consisted of blood. These receptors came from a woman in her 40s with Graves' ophthalmopathy.

The genes are TRBV13 and TRBJ2-2; 7 nucleotides match TRBD2. Germline loops: CDR1 PRHDT, CDR2 FYEKMQ (reference sequence). Trimming took 1 base from V and 0 from J; bases not matched to a gene: 8. CDR3 length: 18 amino acids. CDR3 amino acids: CASSLEGLTAANTGELFF. The CDR3 DNA follows: TGTGCCAGCAGCTTAGAGGGACTAACGGCCGCGAACACCGGGGAGCTGTTTTTT.

This clonotype was counted at least ten times. The V and J genes are TRBV24-1 and TRBJ1-1, with D unresolved. The CDR3 has 14 residues. The V gene's germline CDR1 is KGHDR and CDR2 SFDVKD. V shed 5 bases and J shed 2 bases, with 11 bases lying between them. DNA of the CDR3: TGTGCCACCAGTGCATCAGGTAAAAACACTGAAGCTTTCTTT. It specifies CATSASGKNTEAFF.

This clonotype was detected ten times or more. This rearrangement joins TRBV24-1 to TRBJ1-2; 10 bases fit TRBD1. V lost 4 bases, J lost 2 bases, and 6 bases stayed unmatched. This CDR3 has 16 residues. Germline V CDR1 and CDR2: KGHDR, SFDVKD. The CDR3 DNA reads as TGTGCCACCAGTGAAACCGGGACAGGGGTGAACTATGGCTACACCTTC. It codes for CATSETGTGVNYGYTF.

This clonotype was found a few times. The J gene is TRBJ2-7, the V gene TRBV27; the D is unclear. V lost 5 bases to trimming and J lost 0 bases, with 14 bases between them. The CDR3 runs 15 residues. Germline lookup yields CDR1 MNHEY and CDR2 SMNVEV (reference sequence). The DNA for the CDR3 is TGTGCCAGCAGTCCAAGGGCGGAAAGCTCCTACGAGCAGTACTTC. Translated: CASSPRAESSYEQYF.

This clonotype has ten or more counts. J is TRBJ1-1 and V is TRBV5-1, with D hard to call. The V and J ends lost 0 bases and 8 bases respectively, with 11 bases between them. CDR3 size: 13 residues. CDR1 is SGHRS and CDR2 is YFSETQ in the germline V gene. In nucleotides, the CDR3 is TGCGCCAGCAGCTTGGAGCTGTTCTCGGAAGCTTTCTTT. Translation gives CASSLELFSEAFF.

The rearrangement joins TRBV3-1 to TRBJ2-4; D perhaps matches TRBD2 (5 bases). In germline, CDR1 is LGHDT, CDR2 YNNKEL (reference sequence). V was cut by 0 bases and J by 1 base, with 13 bases left in between. The length of the CDR3 is 17 residues. CDR3 sequence reads: CASSQERAPGAKNIQYF. The DNA for the CDR3 is TGTGCCAGCAGCCAAGAGAGGGCCCCTGGGGCCAAAAACATTCAGTACTTC.

This chain uses TRBV13 with TRBJ2-7, with D perhaps matching TRBD2 (7 bases). V was shortened by 2 bases and J by 0 bases, with 14 bases between the two germline ends. Germline CDR1 and CDR2: PRHDT and FYEKMQ (reference sequence). The CDR3 is 16 amino acids. CDR3 residues: CASSLSGRGASYEQYF. CDR3 nucleotides: TGTGCCAGCAGCTTAAGCGGACGGGGGGCCTCCTACGAGCAGTACTTC.

There are a few counts of this clonotype. The chain couples TRBV27 to TRBJ1-4; unclear D gene. With 3 bases removed from V and 7 bases from J, the gap between germline ends came to 12 bases. This CDR3 region has 14 residues. Germline CDR1 reads MNHEY; CDR2 reads SMNVEV (reference sequence). The CDR3 coding sequence is TGTGCCAGCAGTTTGGCTCCCGGGCGTGAAAAACTGTTTTTT. It yields the protein CASSLAPGREKLFF.

This clonotype has ten or more counts. The chain recombines TRBV5-1 with TRBJ2-3; D possibly matches TRBD1 or TRBD2 (6 bases each). Germline V gene sequence: CDR1 SGHRS, CDR2 YFSETQ. The germline V and J ends were trimmed by 4 bases and 6 bases, with 15 bases remaining between them. This CDR3 is built from 14 residues. In DNA form, the CDR3 reads TGCGCCAGCAGCGCCACAGGGACTCGGGATACGCAGTATTTT. As protein: CASSATGTRDTQYF. Full variable domain (outside the CDR3, taken from reference TRBV5-1 and TRBJ2-3): KAGVTQTPRYLIKTRGQQVTLSCSPISGHRSVSWYQQTPGQGLQFLFEYFSETQRNKGNFPGRFSGRQFSNSRSEMNVSTLELGDSALYLCASSATGTRDTQYFGPGTRLTVL.

This clonotype has ten or more counts. The chain joins TRBV19 to TRBJ2-7; TRBD1 aligns across 9 bases. The CDR3 loop spans 16 amino acids. Germline V gene sequence: CDR1 LNHDA, CDR2 SQIVND (reference sequence). The J segment lost 2 bases and the V segment lost 3 bases, leaving 8 bases of the junction unmatched. The CDR3 protein is CASSIILGQGTYEQYF. CDR3 nucleotides: TGTGCCAGTAGTATCATATTGGGACAGGGAACCTACGAGCAGTACTTC.

This clonotype was picked up many times. The rearrangement joins TRBV3-1 to TRBJ2-7; D not certain. The germline V and J ends were trimmed by 1 base and 7 bases, with 20 bases remaining between them. Germline CDR1 is LGHDT and CDR2 is YNNKEL (reference sequence). This CDR3 spans 16 amino acids. CDR3 in amino acids: CASSQGRGGTVGEQYF. The CDR3 DNA follows: TGTGCCAGCAGCCAAGGTCGCGGCGGCACAGTGGGAGAGCAGTACTTC.

The sample holds many counts of this clonotype. CDR3 loop: CASSLEARGTGELFF. In DNA, the CDR3 is TGTGCCAGCAGTTTAGAGGCCCGGGGGACCGGGGAGCTGTTTTTT. V and J are TRBV27 and TRBJ2-2, with D perhaps TRBD2 (6 bases). The germline CDR1 and CDR2 sequences are MNHEY and SMNVEV (reference sequence). V was cut by 2 bases and J by 5 bases, with 12 bases left in between. The CDR3 totals 15 residues.

This sequence joins TRBV6-1 and TRBJ2-7; 11 positions agree with TRBD2. After removal of 5 bases from V and 2 bases from J, the junction contained 5 bases not matched to a gene. Looked up from germline, CDR1 is MNHNS and CDR2 is SASEGT. The CDR3 contains 15 residues. The CDR3 region is CASSKGTSGPYEQYF. CDR3 nucleotides: TGTGCCAGCAGTAAGGGGACTAGCGGCCCCTACGAGCAGTACTTC.

This clonotype was counted ten times or more. The rearrangement joins TRBV6-1 to TRBJ1-1; D might be TRBD1 (5 bases). From germline, CDR1 is MNHNS and CDR2 SASEGT. The CDR3 is 13 residues long. The V end was cut by 6 bases, the J end by 1 base, with 9 bases between. CDR3 sequence: CASRGGGNTEAFF. CDR3 in DNA: TGTGCCAGCAGGGGGGGTGGGAACACTGAAGCTTTCTTT.

This CDR3 reads CASRPGRGRISQQYF. The CDR3 region has the DNA TGTGCCAGCAGACCGGGCCGAGGACGGATTAGTCAGCAGTACTTC. The V call is TRBV11-2, the J call TRBJ2-7; D remains ambiguous. The V end was cut by 6 bases, the J end by 8 bases, with 23 bases between. The CDR3 extends over 15 amino acids. Germline V gene data show CDR1 as SGHAT and CDR2 as FQNNGV.

The chain recombines TRBV2 with TRBJ1-4; no reliable D call. The germline V and J ends were trimmed by 6 bases and 3 bases, with 8 bases remaining between them. In germline, CDR1 is SNHLY, CDR2 FYNNEI. There are 13 residues in the CDR3. CDR3 DNA: TGTGCCAGCAGGAAGAATCCTAATGAAAAACTGTTTTTT. Translating gives CASRKNPNEKLFF. Filled out from reference TRBV2 and TRBJ1-4, the complete variable domain reads EPEVTQTPSHQVTQMGQEVILRCVPISNHLYFYWYRQILGQKVEFLVSFYNNEISEKSEIFDDQFSVERPDGSNFTLKIRSTKLEDSAMYFCASRKNPNEKLFFGSGTQLSVL.

This clonotype was observed a handful of times. This chain uses TRBV30 with TRBJ1-1; TRBD1 agrees at 12 bases. Germline assignment: CDR1 GTSNPN and CDR2 SVGIG (reference sequence). The J segment lost 8 bases and the V segment lost 4 bases, leaving 11 bases of the junction unmatched. CDR3 length: 15 residues. CDR3 protein: CAWNDWGQGAREAFF. The CDR3 DNA is TGTGCCTGGAACGACTGGGGACAGGGGGCTCGAGAAGCTTTCTTT.

This clonotype appeared many times. The rearrangement joins TRBV6-1 to TRBJ1-5; TRBD1 matches 9 bases. The germline gives CDR1 MNHNS, CDR2 SASEGT. Trimming cost V 4 bases and J 5 bases; bases outside gene matches: 0. The CDR3 is 13 amino acids. CDR3 region: CASSGQGDQPQHF. The CDR3 nucleotides are TGTGCCAGCAGTGGACAGGGGGATCAGCCCCAGCATTTT.

This clonotype was recorded many times. The V and J genes are TRBV7-9 and TRBJ2-7, with D possibly being TRBD1 (5 bases). The CDR3 is 15 residues long. Germline CDR1 reads SEHNR; CDR2 reads FQNEAQ (reference sequence). Trimming removed 1 base from V and 5 bases from J, with 15 bases in between. The CDR3 here is CASSLEGNVRDEQYF. As DNA, the CDR3 is TGTGCCAGCAGCTTAGAGGGGAATGTTCGGGACGAGCAGTACTTC.

This clonotype has ten or more counts. The V call is TRBV11-2, the J call TRBJ2-5; 10 nucleotides match TRBD2. There are 17 residues in the CDR3. The ends lost 3 bases at V and 4 bases at J; junction bases unmatched: 11. In germline, CDR1 is SGHAT, CDR2 FQNNGV. CDR3 protein: CASSFFLAGDWGETQYF. The DNA of the CDR3 is TGTGCCAGCAGCTTTTTTCTAGCGGGAGATTGGGGAGAGACCCAGTACTTC.

J is TRBJ1-1 and V is TRBV6-2 or TRBV6-3, with a weak D call TRBD1 (5 bases). In germline, CDR1 is MNHEY, CDR2 SVGEGT. This CDR3 is built from 15 residues. Trimming removed 4 bases at V and 10 bases at J, with 22 bases between. The CDR3 DNA reads TGTGCCAGCAGTTCTATGGATCCGGGGCTTGGGGGAGCTTTCTTT. Encoded protein: CASSSMDPGLGGAFF.

This clonotype was recorded many times. This chain links TRBV6-1 with TRBJ2-5, with a tentative D call TRBD2 (5 bases). This CDR3 has 15 amino acids. V lost 4 bases, J lost 5 bases, and 17 bases lay in between. Germline lookup yields CDR1 MNHNS and CDR2 SASEGT. CDR3 nucleotides: TGTGCCAGCAGTGGGCCCGGGAAAACCTGGGAGACCCAGTACTTC. Amino acid sequence: CASSGPGKTWETQYF.

In its sample, this clonotype was seen a few times. V and J are TRBV30 and TRBJ2-2; D possibly uses TRBD1 or TRBD2 (6 bases each). This CDR3 contains 14 residues. The V end lost 5 bases, the J end lost 5 bases, and 15 bases lay between the germline ends. The germline CDR1 and CDR2 sequences are GTSNPN and SVGIG (reference sequence). The CDR3 bases are TGTGCCTGGCGACTGGGGGGCGCGACCGGGGAGCTGTTTTTT. It codes for CAWRLGGATGELFF.

Many counts were recorded for this clonotype. The chain has TRBV15 and TRBJ2-7; unclear D gene. CDR1 and CDR2 (germline): LNHNV, YYDKDF (reference sequence). The CDR3 loop spans 14 amino acids. V lost 0 bases to trimming and J lost 6 bases, with 12 bases between them. CDR3 coding DNA: TGTGCCACCAGCAGAGACCCTCGTGAGCTCGAGCAGTACTTC. Its translation: CATSRDPRELEQYF.

This clonotype was found many times. The J gene is TRBJ2-2, the V gene TRBV6-5; D is unclear. CDR1 is MNHEY and CDR2 is SVGAGI in the germline V gene. Trimming cost V 2 bases and J 5 bases, with 3 bases left between them. CDR3 size: 12 residues. The CDR3 region has the DNA TGTGCCAGCAGTTACGCAACCGGGGAGCTGTTTTTT. Its translation: CASSYATGELFF.

The sample holds many counts of this clonotype. The chain employs TRBV20-1 and TRBJ1-1; no firm D call. Germline-derived CDR1 and CDR2 are DFQATT and SNEGSKA (reference sequence). The CDR3 spans 14 residues. Trimming took 3 bases from V and 1 from J, leaving 12 bases between them. Written as DNA, the CDR3 is TGCAGTGCTAGCCAAAGGAGGTCGAACACTGAAGCTTTCTTT. The encoded protein is CSASQRRSNTEAFF.

This clonotype was counted many times. This chain connects TRBV19 to TRBJ2-7; 10 bases line up with TRBD2. The CDR3 covers 18 residues. J lost 7 bases, V lost 1 base, and 16 bases had no gene match. Germline lookup yields CDR1 LNHDA and CDR2 SQIVND (reference sequence). The CDR3 DNA reads as TGTGCCAGTAGTATAGTCGGGACCCTAGCGGGAGAAAAACGGGAGCAGTACTTC. This codes for CASSIVGTLAGEKREQYF.

J is TRBJ2-5 and V is TRBV12-3 or TRBV12-4, with D possibly matching TRBD2 (5 bases). Trimming left V 3 bases short and J 2 bases short, with 10 bases between. CDR3 length equals 14 residues. The CDR3 is CASSFRDTQETQYF. CDR3 in DNA: TGTGCCAGCAGTTTTCGGGATACGCAAGAGACCCAGTACTTC.

This clonotype was seen at least ten times. J is TRBJ1-1 and V is TRBV19; 7 nucleotides line up with TRBD1. V lost 3 bases to trimming and J lost 0 bases; unmatched junction nucleotides: 1. This CDR3 contains 14 residues. The V gene's germline CDR1 is LNHDA and CDR2 SQIVND (reference sequence). In nucleotides, the CDR3 is TGTGCCAGTAGTATTACAGGGGTGAACACTGAAGCTTTCTTT. Protein sequence: CASSITGVNTEAFF.

This clonotype was seen repeatedly, ten times or more. The chain is built from TRBV7-8 and TRBJ2-7; TRBD2 might be the D (5 bases). Trimming cost V 5 bases and J 2 bases, with 16 bases left between them. CDR3 length: 15 residues. Looked up from germline, CDR1 is SGHVS and CDR2 is FQNEAQ. CDR3: CASSTDEVEAYEQYF. As DNA, the CDR3 is TGTGCCAGCAGCACTGATGAGGTGGAGGCCTACGAGCAGTACTTC.

This clonotype appeared many times. The chain links TRBV5-1 to TRBJ1-3; D possibly corresponds to TRBD1 (6 bases). Trimming shortened V by 7 bases and J by 0 bases, and 11 bases separated the two germline ends. CDR3 length equals 14 residues. Germline V lookup: CDR1 SGHRS, CDR2 YFSETQ. The CDR3 DNA reads TGCGCCAGCTCGACAGGACTCTCTGGAAACACCATATATTTT. Amino acid sequence: CASSTGLSGNTIYF.

In its sample, this clonotype was seen a few times. J is TRBJ1-1 and V is TRBV30; possible D gene TRBD1, 5 bases. Trimming took off 0 bases at V and 2 bases at J, with 10 bases between the two ends. From germline, CDR1 is GTSNPN and CDR2 SVGIG (reference sequence). This CDR3 contains 14 residues. CDR3: CAWSVLGVNTEAFF. The CDR3 nucleotides are TGTGCCTGGAGTGTACTAGGGGTAAACACTGAAGCTTTCTTT.